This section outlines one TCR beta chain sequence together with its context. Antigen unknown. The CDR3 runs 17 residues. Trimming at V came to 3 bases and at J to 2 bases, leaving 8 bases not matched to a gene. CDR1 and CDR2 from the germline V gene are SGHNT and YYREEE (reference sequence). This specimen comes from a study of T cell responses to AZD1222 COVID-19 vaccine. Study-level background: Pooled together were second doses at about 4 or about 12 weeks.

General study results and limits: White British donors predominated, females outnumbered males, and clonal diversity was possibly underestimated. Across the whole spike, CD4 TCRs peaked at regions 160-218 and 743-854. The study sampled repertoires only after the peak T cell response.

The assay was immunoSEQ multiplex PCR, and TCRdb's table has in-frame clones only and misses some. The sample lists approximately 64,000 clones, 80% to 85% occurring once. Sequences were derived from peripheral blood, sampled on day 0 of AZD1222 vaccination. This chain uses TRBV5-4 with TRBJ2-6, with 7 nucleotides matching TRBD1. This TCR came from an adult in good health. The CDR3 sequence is CASSSRQGAAGANVLTF. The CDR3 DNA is TGTGCCAGCAGCTCGAGACAGGGTGCCGCTGGGGCCAACGTCCTGACTTTC.